This section outlines one T cell receptor beta chain sequence together with its context. The target antigen is unknown. Per sorted-subset replicate PCR, input was approximately 200 ng DNA, representing some 30,000 T cell genomes. The repertoire was sequenced with immunoSEQ multiplex PCR; TCRdb's copy has only in-frame clones and lacks some. The sample holds around 2,100,000 clones, about 95% seen once. The sample belongs to a study of shared clonotypes between healthy human individuals. CD45RO-negative, CCR7-positively selected cells formed the naive CD8 fraction, excluding terminally differentiated effector memory CD45RA+ cells. The CDR3 consists of 15 residues. Trimming at V came to 5 bases and at J to 5 bases, leaving 9 bases not matched to a gene. Germline-derived CDR1 and CDR2 are MNHNS and SASEGT. Notes on the study in general: Among non-shared clonotypes, generation probabilities were lower than among those shared by all four donors. Exclusively blood specimens were collected; tissue repertoires likely differ.

The J gene is TRBJ2-5, the V gene TRBV6-1, with 9 bases aligning to TRBD1. Sequencing was done on a sample of naive CD8+ T cells sorted from blood. The source is a young man in good health. CDR3 sequence: CASSLLTGGRETQYF. The CDR3 nucleotides read TGTGCCAGCAGTCTTCTGACAGGGGGTAGGGAGACCCAGTACTTC.